The clone carrying this T cell receptor (beta chain) was seen at least ten times. The antigen remains unidentified. The read is 3 residues too short to cover the CDR3 end, so that end is filled in from the germline J gene. Data came from immunoSEQ multiplex PCR; TCRdb stores just in-frame clones and leaves some out. Observed are roughly 55,000 clones, no singletons, with the top ten taking around 5.4%. This sample was included in a study of T cell clonality in common variable immunodeficiency. The germline V gene encodes CDR1 KGHSH and CDR2 LQKENI. V trimming: 6 bases; J trimming: 5 bases; junction bases outside the gene matches: 12. The CDR3 consists of 15 residues. General observations from the study: In common variable immunodeficiency, TCR beta chains reportedly carried fewer deletions and N-nucleotide insertions. Shared TCRbeta clones were fewer between CVID subjects than controls.

The V and J genes are TRBV18 and TRBJ2-5, with 7 bases aligning to TRBD1. Sequences were obtained from peripheral blood mononuclear cells. This sequence was found in a person between 18 and 75 years old in good health. The chain's CDR3 is CASSRNRGDGETQYF. CDR3 DNA (partial): TGTGCCAGCTCCCGAAACAGGGGAGATGGTGAGACC.